Shown below are 12 T cell receptor beta chains from a single sample sequenced in a study of blood T cell repertoires in COVID-19. Clones were sequenced by immunoSEQ multiplex PCR, and TCRdb holds only the in-frame ones, with some missing. The data contain roughly 200,000 clones, 75% to 90% of them singletons. The specimen sequenced was peripheral blood. The receptors come from a man aged 35 to 55 with acute or convalescent COVID-19.

The V gene is TRBV28, the J gene TRBJ1-6; no firm D call. Trimming took 3 bases from V and 5 from J, leaving 11 bases between them. Germline values: CDR1 MDHEN, CDR2 SYDVKM. This CDR3 is built from 15 residues. The CDR3 DNA reads as TGTGCCAGCAGTTTGGTTGGCCAGGATAATTCACCCCTCCACTTT. Translating gives CASSLVGQDNSPLHF.

The J gene is TRBJ1-5, the V gene TRBV2; no firm D call. Per germline, CDR1 SNHLY and CDR2 FYNNEI. The length of the CDR3 is 15 residues. V was cut by 5 bases and J by 0 bases, with 11 bases left in between. In DNA, the CDR3 is TGTGCCAGCAGTAGTCACACAGATAGCAATCAGCCCCAGCATTTT. This gives the protein CASSSHTDSNQPQHF.

The chain has TRBV2 and TRBJ2-1, with 10 bases fitting TRBD2. With V trimmed by 3 bases and J by 7 bases, 3 bases remained unmatched. The CDR3 spans 14 residues. Germline V lookup: CDR1 SNHLY, CDR2 FYNNEI. CDR3 bases: TGTGCCAGCAGTGACAGGACTAGCGGTAATGAGCAGTTCTTC. It is translated as CASSDRTSGNEQFF.

The chain recombines TRBV3-1 (or the pseudogene TRBV3-2) with TRBJ2-7; 9 bases are a match to TRBD1. V was pared by 0 bases and J by 3 bases, with 3 bases of the junction left unmatched. This CDR3 spans 15 amino acids. The V gene's germline CDR1 is LGHDT and CDR2 YNNKEL (reference sequence). In DNA, the CDR3 is TGTGCCAGCAGCCAAGAAGGGGGACAGGGCTACGAGCAGTACTTC. Its translation is CASSQEGGQGYEQYF.

V gene TRBV2 combines with J gene TRBJ2-7; D ambiguous. The CDR3 spans 12 residues. Germline CDR1 SNHLY, CDR2 FYNNEI. Trimming removed 2 bases from V and 5 bases from J, with 7 bases in between. The CDR3 DNA follows: TGTGCCAGCAGTGAAAAAGCAAACGAGCAGTACTTC. As protein: CASSEKANEQYF.

The chain employs TRBV3-1 (or the pseudogene TRBV3-2) and TRBJ2-3, with a tentative D call TRBD1 (6 bases). The V end was cut by 1 base, the J end by 3 bases, with 11 bases between. CDR1 is LGHDT, CDR2 YNNKEL, per germline (reference sequence). The CDR3 is 15 amino acids. CDR3 protein: CASSQGQGWTDTQYF. The CDR3 DNA reads as TGTGCCAGCAGCCAAGGGCAGGGGTGGACAGATACGCAGTATTTT.

V and J are TRBV5-4 and TRBJ2-3; 10 bases match TRBD1. From germline, CDR1 is SGHNT and CDR2 YYREEE (reference sequence). V shed 0 bases, J shed 15 bases, and the junction held 7 bases outside the gene matches. The CDR3 consists of 13 residues. CDR3 protein: CASSLVVGTGEYF. As DNA, the CDR3 is TGTGCCAGCAGCTTGGTGGTCGGGACAGGGGAATATTTT.

V usage is TRBV7-3 and J usage is TRBJ2-5, with 12 nucleotides matching TRBD2. Germline values: CDR1 SGHTA, CDR2 FQGTGA. The CDR3 has 16 residues. With V trimmed by 4 bases and J by 5 bases, 8 bases remained unmatched. The chain's CDR3 is CASSSGLAGGWETQYF. CDR3 nucleotides: TGTGCCAGCAGCTCGGGACTAGCGGGCGGATGGGAGACCCAGTACTTC.

This clone has a single count. This rearrangement joins TRBV5-1 to TRBJ1-1; D may be TRBD1 (6 bases). The CDR3 is made up of 17 amino acids. From germline, CDR1 is SGHRS and CDR2 YFSETQ. V was cut by 2 bases and J by 0 bases, with 17 bases left in between. The CDR3 DNA follows: TGCGCCAGCAGCTTAGCCAAGGGGGTCGATATGAACACTGAAGCTTTCTTT. It is translated as CASSLAKGVDMNTEAFF.

This clone was observed once. The chain carries TRBV2 and TRBJ2-1; tentatively, D is TRBD1 (5 bases). CDR1 SNHLY and CDR2 FYNNEI come from the germline V gene. This CDR3 spans 12 amino acids. V lost 3 bases and J lost 9, with 9 bases in between. CDR3 loop: CASSDRVGEQFF. For the CDR3, the DNA is TGTGCCAGCAGTGACAGGGTCGGTGAGCAGTTCTTC.

The chain uses TRBV10-3 and TRBJ1-1; 7 bases are a match to TRBD1. J gave up 3 bases and V 10 bases, and 14 bases lay outside the gene matches. Germline CDR1 reads ENHRY; CDR2 reads SYGVKD. The CDR3 has 15 amino acids. The CDR3 DNA reads as TGTGCCACCATCCGGGACAGTAATCATCACACTGAAGCTTTCTTT. It is translated as CATIRDSNHHTEAFF.

The rearrangement links TRBV2 to TRBJ2-7; 10 positions agree with TRBD1. V lost 11 bases and J lost 7; bases outside the gene matches: 11. The germline V gene has CDR1 SNHLY and CDR2 FYNNEI. The CDR3 totals 13 residues. CDR3: CAGLGQGMREQYF. Here the CDR3 DNA reads TGTGCCGGGCTGGGACAGGGGATGAGAGAGCAGTACTTC.